This T cell receptor beta chain is from a study of vaccination effects on CD4 cells after COVID-19. TCRdb keeps only in-frame clones here, not all; method: immunoSEQ multiplex PCR. The profile shows approximately 28,000 clones, roughly four fifths of them singletons. Before any sequencing was done, the ViraFEST assay used viral peptide pools to expand antigen-specific CD4+ T cells. CD4+ T cell isolation took place after 10 days of culture. Each participant received a vaccine that was either BNT162b2 or mRNA-1273, given as two doses. Note on this clone: No antigen is known for it.

This clonotype originated in a human donor who received a COVID-19 vaccine. The sample in question was CD4+ T cells from PBMCs cultured with HCoV-229E spike peptides, obtained after COVID-19 vaccination.

The CDR3, as DNA: TGTGCCAGCAGTGTCGAGGGCCCCGGGGAGCTGTTTTTT. Encoded protein: CASSVEGPGELFF. The chain is built from TRBV2 and TRBJ2-2; a weak D match, TRBD2 (5 bases). V dropped 4 bases and J dropped 6 bases, with 9 bases sitting between them. Germline values: CDR1 SNHLY, CDR2 FYNNEI. CDR3 length: 13 amino acids. The full variable domain, in which reference TRBV2 and TRBJ2-2 provide the parts outside the CDR3, is EPEVTQTPSHQVTQMGQEVILRCVPISNHLYFYWYRQILGQKVEFLVSFYNNEISEKSEIFDDQFSVERPDGSNFTLKIRSTKLEDSAMYFCASSVEGPGELFFGEGSRLTVL.